This section outlines one T cell receptor beta chain sequence together with its context. These data come from a study of identical twins. In TCRdb, the 5' RACE reads were re-called with MiXCR into one record per CDR3 protein. The sample carries about 520,000 distinct CDR3 sequences, around 20% recorded once. Germline CDR1 and CDR2: MNHEY and SVGEGT. The CDR3 length is 14 residues. Losses at the gene ends were 6 bases for V and 3 bases for J; bases not matched to a gene: 7. The data were also submitted as part of a second study, on T cells expressing NK-cell markers.

The clonotype originates from a woman between 18 and 30 years old in good health. This chain links TRBV6-2 or TRBV6-3 with TRBJ2-7; 8 nucleotides agree with TRBD1. Sequenced input: CD4+ T cells sorted from blood. CDR3 amino acids: CASSKWTGSYEQYF. CDR3 sequence (DNA): TGTGCCAGCAGCAAGTGGACAGGGAGCTACGAGCAGTACTTC.